This TCR beta chain came from a study of blood T cell repertoires in COVID-19. Study information: T cells, B-cell-depleted T cells, or PBMCs supplied cDNA or gDNA.

Study processing details: Cell counts per sample came from amplifying reference gene primers. The protocol was immunoSEQ multiplex PCR, while the TCRdb copy is restricted to in-frame clones and leaves out a portion. That table is the source of V, J and clone size, and D and trimming were worked out from the DNA. The profile shows a few hundred thousand clones, approximately 80% of them singletons. In its sample, this clone was seen a few times. Germline V lookup: CDR1 GTSNPN, CDR2 SVGIG (reference sequence). CDR3 size: 15 residues. V dropped 1 base and J dropped 2 bases, with 12 bases sitting between them.

The J gene is TRBJ1-5, the V gene TRBV30, with D possibly matching TRBD1 (5 bases). The specimen sequenced was peripheral blood. The receptor was isolated from a man aged 25-45 years with active or convalescent COVID-19. The chain's CDR3 is CAWSGGRGGNQPQHF. The CDR3 DNA reads TGTGCCTGGAGTGGGGGTCGGGGGGGCAATCAGCCCCAGCATTTT.